A single sample is the source of the 21 T cell receptor beta chains below, sequenced in a study of T cells after somatic rescue of genetic block. Assay used: immunoSEQ multiplex PCR; TCRdb lists only in-frame clones, some missing. The sample includes about 68,000 clones, around 90% of them seen just once. Sequencing was performed on peripheral blood mononuclear cells (PBMCs). The receptor source for this set is a man aged 40-49 years.

V usage is TRBV29-1 and J usage is TRBJ1-1, with 7 bases identical to TRBD1. After removal of 6 bases from V and 2 bases from J, the junction contained 12 bases not matched to a gene. The V gene's germline CDR1 is SQVTM and CDR2 ANQGSEA. The CDR3 is made up of 15 amino acids. The CDR3 DNA follows: TGCAGCGTCGCAGAGGGGGCCAGGGTTAACACTGAAGCTTTCTTT. Translation: CSVAEGARVNTEAFF.

This clone appeared a few times. The J gene is TRBJ1-4, the V gene TRBV2; 7 bases are a match to TRBD1. CDR1 is SNHLY and CDR2 is FYNNEI in the germline V gene. With V trimmed by 6 bases and J by 6 bases, 7 bases remained unmatched. This CDR3 has 14 residues. For the CDR3, the DNA is TGTGCCAGCAGAACGGACAGGACTGATGAAAAACTGTTTTTT. Amino acids: CASRTDRTDEKLFF.

The J gene is TRBJ2-3, the V gene TRBV18; 10 bases are shared with TRBD2. After removal of 4 bases from V and 1 base from J, the junction contained 2 bases not matched to a gene. The CDR3 loop spans 15 amino acids. CDR1 and CDR2 (germline): KGHSH, LQKENI. The CDR3 DNA reads as TGTGCCAGCTCACGTGGACTAGCGGGCACAGATACGCAGTATTTT. This encodes CASSRGLAGTDTQYF.

J is TRBJ1-2 and V is TRBV10-3; 7 bases agree with TRBD1. The CDR3 runs to 13 residues. V gave up 7 bases and J gave up 7 bases; unmatched junction bases: 9. Germline V CDR1 and CDR2: ENHRY, SYGVKD. The chain's CDR3 is CAITSRGDGGYTF. In DNA, the CDR3 is TGTGCCATCACCAGCAGGGGGGACGGTGGCTACACCTTC.

The chain combines TRBV5-5 with TRBJ2-5; unclear D gene. Germline CDR1 and CDR2: SGHKS and YYEKEE (reference sequence). The CDR3 is 14 residues long. V lost 4 bases and J 5 bases, leaving 15 bases between the germline ends. The CDR3 here is CASSPIVRSETQYF. CDR3 sequence (DNA): TGTGCCAGCAGCCCAATCGTCCGGAGTGAGACCCAGTACTTC. Full variable domain (missing parts from reference TRBV5-5 and TRBJ2-5): DAGVTQSPTHLIKTRGQQVTLRCSPISGHKSVSWYQQVLGQGPQFIFQYYEKEERGRGNFPDRFSARQFPNYSSELNVNALLLGDSALYLCASSPIVRSETQYFGPGTRLLVL.

This clone was detected once. The chain has TRBV5-6 and TRBJ2-5; 11 nucleotides agree with TRBD2. J gave up 0 bases and V 2 bases, and 9 bases lay outside the gene matches. Germline CDR1 reads SGHDT; CDR2 reads YYEEEE. The CDR3 sequence is 18 residues long. CDR3 DNA sequence: TGTGCCAGCAGCTTCCCTAGCGGGGGGCCGACGTACCAAGAGACCCAGTACTTC. Translation gives CASSFPSGGPTYQETQYF.

This sequence joins TRBV10-3 and TRBJ1-2, with TRBD1 matching over 8 bases. The V and J ends lost 7 bases and 3 bases, in that order; junction bases with no gene match: 10. Germline V gene lookup returns CDR1 ENHRY and CDR2 SYGVKD. The CDR3 extends over 15 amino acids. This chain's CDR3 is CAITRTGRWDYGYTF. In DNA form, the CDR3 reads TGTGCCATCACCCGGACAGGGCGGTGGGACTATGGCTACACCTTC.

The J gene is TRBJ1-1, the V gene TRBV5-1; unclear D gene. The CDR3 covers 14 residues. Germline-derived CDR1 and CDR2 are SGHRS and YFSETQ. V dropped 4 bases and J dropped 5 bases, with 15 bases sitting between them. The CDR3 region has the DNA TGCGCCAGCAGCCCGTCCGGACTGGGGACTGAAGCTTTCTTT. Translating gives CASSPSGLGTEAFF.

The chain has TRBV10-3 and TRBJ1-1; the match to TRBD1 covers 10 bases. The CDR3 covers 14 residues. Trimming took 2 bases from V and 3 from J; bases not matched to a gene: 0. Looked up from germline, CDR1 is ENHRY and CDR2 is SYGVKD. The CDR3 DNA reads as TGTGCCATCAGTGAGGGGACAGGGGACACTGAAGCTTTCTTT. Its protein is CAISEGTGDTEAFF.

The chain has TRBV28 and TRBJ1-5, with a weak D call TRBD1 (6 bases). The CDR3 is 15 amino acids. Looked up from germline, CDR1 is MDHEN and CDR2 is SYDVKM. Deletions cut 4 bases from V and 5 bases from J, with 15 bases between. The CDR3 region is CASSSPTGFDQPQHF. Here the CDR3 DNA reads TGTGCCAGCAGTTCTCCAACAGGGTTCGATCAGCCCCAGCATTTT. Full variable domain (missing parts from reference TRBV28 and TRBJ1-5): DVKVTQSSRYLVKRTGEKVFLECVQDMDHENMFWYRQDPGLGLRLIYFSYDVKMKEKGDIPEGYSVSREKKERFSLILESASTNQTSMYLCASSSPTGFDQPQHFGDGTRLSIL.

This rearrangement joins TRBV6-5 to TRBJ1-1; D is uncertain. The CDR3 extends over 13 amino acids. V lost 0 bases to trimming and J lost 0 bases, with 2 bases between them. Looked up from germline, CDR1 is MNHEY and CDR2 is SVGAGI. The CDR3 DNA reads as TGTGCCAGCAGTTACTCTATGAACACTGAAGCTTTCTTT. Translated: CASSYSMNTEAFF.

This sequence joins TRBV29-1 and TRBJ2-2; TRBD1 matches at 8 bases. V trimming: 7 bases; J trimming: 1 base; junction bases outside the gene matches: 5. Germline CDR1 SQVTM, CDR2 ANQGSEA. CDR3 length: 14 amino acids. The CDR3 protein is CSGRDRGNTGELFF. DNA of the CDR3: TGCAGCGGCCGTGACAGGGGGAACACCGGGGAGCTGTTTTTT.

V is TRBV4-1 and J is TRBJ2-6; no clear D gene. The V and J ends lost 2 bases and 2 bases respectively, with 7 bases between them. The germline V gene encodes CDR1 MGHRA and CDR2 YSYEKL. The CDR3 is 15 residues long. The CDR3 region has the DNA TGCGCCAGCAGCCAACTAGAAACTGGGGCCAACGTCCTGACTTTC. This gives the protein CASSQLETGANVLTF.

The chain joins TRBV12-5 to TRBJ1-5; D unclear. The CDR3 is 14 amino acids. Trimming cost V 5 bases and J 11 bases, with 19 bases left between them. The germline CDR1 and CDR2 sequences are LGHNT and FRNRAP. The CDR3 nucleotides read TGTGCTAGTGGTAAAGGGCCCCAGGCGCGGACCCAGCATTTT. It is translated as CASGKGPQARTQHF.

J is TRBJ1-4 and V is TRBV9; D might be TRBD1 (5 bases). Per the germline V gene, CDR1 is SGDLS and CDR2 is YYNGEE. The CDR3 is 15 amino acids. Trimming left V 1 base short and J 3 bases short, with 10 bases between. Here the CDR3 reads CASSVLGQPNEKLFF. The CDR3 DNA is TGTGCCAGCAGCGTACTGGGGCAGCCTAATGAAAAACTGTTTTTT.

The rearrangement joins TRBV25-1 to TRBJ2-7; maybe TRBD2 (5 bases). Germline loops: CDR1 MGHDK, CDR2 SYGVNS. V lost 8 bases and J lost 12, with 14 bases in between. There are 10 residues in the CDR3. The CDR3 DNA follows: TGTGCCAGCCTAGGGAGAACGTGGTACTTC. Its translation is CASLGRTWYF.

This chain uses TRBV9 with TRBJ2-3; 8 bases agree with TRBD2. Trimming cost V 4 bases and J 6 bases; bases outside gene matches: 16. CDR1 is SGDLS and CDR2 is YYNGEE in the germline V gene. The CDR3 is 17 residues long. The chain's CDR3 is CASSPPRASGWVDTQYF. In DNA form, the CDR3 reads TGTGCCAGCAGCCCACCCCGAGCTAGCGGGTGGGTGGATACGCAGTATTTT.

This clone came up once. The chain links TRBV9 to TRBJ1-5; D is undetermined. CDR1 SGDLS and CDR2 YYNGEE come from the germline V gene. The CDR3 totals 14 residues. V lost 2 bases to trimming and J lost 6 bases, with 12 bases between them. The CDR3 DNA reads as TGTGCCAGCAGCGTGGGGAGTATGAGTCAGCCCCAGCATTTT. This codes for CASSVGSMSQPQHF.

The genes are TRBV2 and TRBJ2-5; D is undetermined. CDR1 and CDR2 (germline): SNHLY, FYNNEI. This CDR3 is 12 amino acids long. V shed 4 bases and J shed 5 bases, with 8 bases lying between them. The chain's CDR3 is CASSGLPETQYF. DNA of the CDR3: TGTGCCAGCAGTGGACTTCCGGAGACCCAGTACTTC.

The chain employs TRBV19 and TRBJ2-4, with D perhaps TRBD1 (6 bases). Trimming removed 8 bases at V and 5 bases at J, with 13 bases between. The CDR3 runs to 13 residues. Germline V gene data show CDR1 as LNHDA and CDR2 as SQIVND (reference sequence). CDR3 protein: CASSGHLQNIQYF. Written as DNA, the CDR3 is TGTGCCAGTTCGGGACACTTACAAAACATTCAGTACTTC.

The rearrangement joins TRBV18 to TRBJ2-7; D remains ambiguous. V was shortened by 4 bases and J by 1 base, with 14 bases between the two germline ends. The CDR3 spans 15 residues. The germline CDR1 and CDR2 sequences are KGHSH and LQKENI. The CDR3 DNA sequence: TGTGCCAGCTCACAAGGTTATGCACAGTCCTACGAGCAGTACTTC. This encodes CASSQGYAQSYEQYF. Together with reference TRBV18 and TRBJ2-7, the CDR3 gives the full variable domain: NAGVMQNPRHLVRRRGQEARLRCSPMKGHSHVYWYRQLPEEGLKFMVYLQKENIIDESGMPKERFSAEFPKEGPSILRIQQVVRGDSAAYFCASSQGYAQSYEQYFGPGTRLTVT.